Below, 32 T cell receptor beta chains from the same sample are listed, as sequenced in a study of shared clonotypes between healthy human individuals. Libraries were prepared by immunoSEQ multiplex PCR; TCRdb keeps only in-frame clonotypes and omits some of them. The sample records around 600,000 clones, more than 95% being singletons. The sequencing sample was made of naive CD4+ T cells sorted from blood. This sample's subset: CD45RA+ positively selected. These TCRs come from a woman aged 25 to 39 in good health.

The V gene is TRBV28, the J gene TRBJ1-4, with TRBD1 as a possible D gene (5 bases). The V end lost 4 bases, the J end lost 4 bases, and 13 bases lay between the germline ends. Germline V gene data show CDR1 as MDHEN and CDR2 as SYDVKM. The CDR3 runs to 15 residues. Here the CDR3 reads CASSSQIGGNEKLFF. CDR3 nucleotides: TGTGCCAGCAGTTCCCAAATTGGGGGTAATGAAAAACTGTTTTTT.

On this clone itself: Other DNA variants within this sample encode the same CDR3. CDR3 amino acids: CASSVVGGANTGELFF. Written as DNA, the CDR3 is TGTGCCAGCAGCGTAGTTGGCGGAGCCAACACCGGGGAGCTGTTTTTT. The V gene is TRBV9, the J gene TRBJ2-2; no clear D gene. Deletions cut 0 bases from V and 2 bases from J, with 11 bases between. This CDR3 is built from 16 residues. Germline-derived CDR1 and CDR2 are SGDLS and YYNGEE.

This clone appeared a single time. V is TRBV11-2 and J is TRBJ2-5; D unclear. Judging by the DNA end, TRBJ2-7 fits better; the J call may be wrong. Germline assignment: CDR1 SGHAT and CDR2 FQNNGV. CDR3 size: 13 residues. CDR3 in amino acids: CASSLELTYEQYF. The CDR3 DNA reads as TGTGCCAGCAGCTTAGAATTGACCTACGAGCAGTACTTC.

This chain uses TRBV25-1 with TRBJ1-1; tentative D call: TRBD1 (6 bases). The CDR3 covers 15 residues. Germline V gene sequence: CDR1 MGHDK, CDR2 SYGVNS. V gave up 2 bases and J gave up 0 bases, with 10 bases separating them. The DNA of the CDR3 is TGTGCCAGCAGTGAAGGGGGCGGTATGAACACTGAAGCTTTCTTT. This gives the protein CASSEGGGMNTEAFF.

The chain couples TRBV18 to TRBJ1-1; the D gene is possibly TRBD1 (6 bases). Trimming pared 3 bases from V and 7 bases from J, leaving 15 bases between. This CDR3 contains 14 residues. Germline V gene sequence: CDR1 KGHSH, CDR2 LQKENI. CDR3 loop: CASSPWDTENEAFF. The CDR3 coding sequence is TGTGCCAGCTCACCGTGGGACACAGAAAATGAAGCTTTCTTT.

The chain combines TRBV28 with TRBJ1-5; D unclear. The V gene lost 4 bases and the J gene lost 7 bases, with 8 bases spanning the gap. The germline CDR1 and CDR2 sequences are MDHEN and SYDVKM. This CDR3 has 12 amino acids. The CDR3 sequence is CASSSGEQPQHF. The CDR3 DNA follows: TGTGCCAGCAGTTCCGGGGAGCAGCCCCAGCATTTT.

The genes are TRBV28 and TRBJ1-4, with TRBD1 identical over 7 bases. The CDR3 has 15 amino acids. Germline V gives CDR1 MDHEN, CDR2 SYDVKM. Trimming cost V 5 bases and J 0 bases; bases outside gene matches: 3. CDR3 coding DNA: TGTGCCAGCAGTGCAGGGGGGCCAACTAATGAAAAACTGTTTTTT. Its protein is CASSAGGPTNEKLFF.

The chain links TRBV9 to TRBJ2-1; D is undetermined. The V and J ends lost 3 bases and 6 bases respectively, with 13 bases between them. CDR1 and CDR2 (germline): SGDLS, YYNGEE. The CDR3 loop spans 14 amino acids. CDR3 region: CASSGLVPGNEQFF. The CDR3 DNA reads TGTGCCAGCAGCGGATTAGTACCGGGCAATGAGCAGTTCTTC.

With respect to this clone: Other nucleotide sequences from this sample produce the same CDR3. The chain uses TRBV2 and TRBJ2-5, with D perhaps matching TRBD2 (5 bases). Trimming shortened V by 11 bases and J by 4 bases, and 11 bases separated the two germline ends. The CDR3 has 11 residues. Germline V gene data show CDR1 as SNHLY and CDR2 as FYNNEI. CDR3 nucleotide sequence: TGTGCCTCCAGCGGAGGAGAGACCCAGTACTTC. Protein product: CASSGGETQYF. The full variable domain, its missing parts supplied by reference TRBV2 and TRBJ2-5, is EPEVTQTPSHQVTQMGQEVILRCVPISNHLYFYWYRQILGQKVEFLVSFYNNEISEKSEIFDDQFSVERPDGSNFTLKIRSTKLEDSAMYFCASSGGETQYFGPGTRLLVL.

The genes are TRBV27 and TRBJ1-3; weak D call: TRBD1 (5 bases). Per germline, CDR1 MNHEY and CDR2 SMNVEV (reference sequence). Trimming stripped 4 bases from V and 3 bases from J, with 19 bases between. The CDR3 has 17 residues. Here the CDR3 reads CASSSPQGTQFGNTIYF. In nucleotides, the CDR3 is TGTGCCAGCAGTTCACCCCAGGGTACTCAATTTGGAAACACCATATATTTT.

The CDR3 DNA reads as TGTGCCAGCAGTGTGGGGAGGCAGCCCCAGCATTTT. As protein: CASSVGRQPQHF. This chain joins TRBV25-1 and TRBJ1-5; D gene ambiguous. Germline V CDR1 and CDR2: MGHDK, SYGVNS. CDR3 size: 12 residues. Trimming shortened V by 4 bases and J by 7 bases, and 8 bases separated the two germline ends.

V and J are TRBV19 and TRBJ2-5; D possibly corresponds to TRBD1 (5 bases). This CDR3 is built from 14 residues. Trimming shortened V by 2 bases and J by 5 bases, and 12 bases separated the two germline ends. Germline CDR1 reads LNHDA; CDR2 reads SQIVND (reference sequence). This CDR3 reads CASSILAGMETQYF. In DNA form, the CDR3 reads TGTGCCAGTAGTATATTAGCAGGGATGGAGACCCAGTACTTC. The full variable domain, rest sourced from reference TRBV19 and TRBJ2-5, is DGGITQSPKYLFRKEGQNVTLSCEQNLNHDAMYWYRQDPGQGLRLIYYSQIVNDFQKGDIAEGYSVSREKKESFPLTVTSAQKNPTAFYLCASSILAGMETQYFGPGTRLLVL.

The J gene is TRBJ2-3, the V gene TRBV5-4; 7 positions agree with TRBD1. The CDR3 sequence is 16 residues long. The germline V gene has CDR1 SGHNT and CDR2 YYREEE (reference sequence). V dropped 0 bases and J dropped 4; count of bases not matched to a gene: 8. The CDR3 coding sequence is TGTGCCAGCAGCTTGGGTTACAGGGGCCCCGCAGATACGCAGTATTTT. It specifies CASSLGYRGPADTQYF. Supplemented by reference TRBV5-4 and TRBJ2-3, the full variable domain reads ETGVTQSPTHLIKTRGQQVTLRCSSQSGHNTVSWYQQALGQGPQFIFQYYREEENGRGNFPPRFSGLQFPNYSSELNVNALELDDSALYLCASSLGYRGPADTQYFGPGTRLTVL.

The J gene is TRBJ2-1, the V gene TRBV27; 7 nucleotides match TRBD1. The CDR3 extends over 15 amino acids. Germline trimming cut 6 bases from V and 1 base from J; bases unmatched to any gene: 6. Per the germline V gene, CDR1 is MNHEY and CDR2 is SMNVEV (reference sequence). CDR3 protein: CASRNNRGSYNEQFF. The CDR3 DNA sequence: TGTGCCAGCAGGAACAACAGGGGTTCCTACAATGAGCAGTTCTTC.

The genes are TRBV10-3 and TRBJ2-3; 13 bases match TRBD2. Unmatched junction bases numbered 4, after V lost 2 bases and J lost 5 bases. Looked up from germline, CDR1 is ENHRY and CDR2 is SYGVKD. This CDR3 comprises 16 residues. The chain's CDR3 is CAISEGLAGVKDTQYF. Written as DNA, the CDR3 is TGTGCCATCAGTGAGGGACTAGCGGGAGTCAAAGATACGCAGTATTTT.

V usage is TRBV11-2 and J usage is TRBJ2-3; possible D gene TRBD2, 6 bases. Germline-derived CDR1 and CDR2 are SGHAT and FQNNGV. V lost 0 bases, J lost 2 bases, and 12 bases lay in between. The CDR3 has 16 amino acids. CDR3 amino acids: CASSLEGGPNTDTQYF. In DNA form, the CDR3 reads TGTGCCAGCAGCTTAGAGGGGGGACCAAACACAGATACGCAGTATTTT.

The V and J genes are TRBV5-1 and TRBJ2-2; D assignment may be TRBD1 or TRBD2 (5 bases each). The CDR3 contains 16 residues. V lost 4 bases to trimming and J lost 7 bases, with 20 bases between them. The V gene's germline CDR1 is SGHRS and CDR2 YFSETQ. As DNA, the CDR3 is TGCGCCAGCAGCCTGAACCGGGGCGACGTCGGCGGGGAGCTGTTTTTT. This gives the protein CASSLNRGDVGGELFF. Looking up the rest from reference TRBV5-1 and TRBJ2-2 gives the full variable domain: KAGVTQTPRYLIKTRGQQVTLSCSPISGHRSVSWYQQTPGQGLQFLFEYFSETQRNKGNFPGRFSGRQFSNSRSEMNVSTLELGDSALYLCASSLNRGDVGGELFFGEGSRLTVL.

The rearrangement joins TRBV10-3 to TRBJ1-5; no clear D. Germline CDR1 ENHRY, CDR2 SYGVKD. The ends were cut back, 4 bases at V and 4 bases at J, with 8 bases in the middle. This CDR3 region has 13 residues. CDR3 in amino acids: CAISASENQPQHF. The CDR3 DNA sequence: TGTGCCATCAGTGCTTCGGAGAATCAGCCCCAGCATTTT.

This CDR3 reads CASSLYGTSGSNEQFF. The DNA of the CDR3 is TGTGCCAGCAGTTTATACGGGACTAGCGGGAGCAATGAGCAGTTCTTC. The chain combines TRBV27 with TRBJ2-1, with 14 nucleotides matching TRBD2. V trimming: 1 base; J trimming: 6 bases; junction bases outside the gene matches: 2. The germline V gene has CDR1 MNHEY and CDR2 SMNVEV (reference sequence). The CDR3 consists of 16 residues.

DNA of the CDR3: TGTGCCAGCAGGAGCCTAGGACGCGGGGCTACCTACAATGAGCAGTTCTTC. Amino acids: CASRSLGRGATYNEQFF. The gene calls are TRBV7-9 and TRBJ2-1, with a tentative D call TRBD2 (6 bases). Germline V gene lookup returns CDR1 SEHNR and CDR2 FQNEAQ (reference sequence). This CDR3 contains 17 residues. The ends were cut back, 6 bases at V and 2 bases at J, with 20 bases in the middle.

The chain employs TRBV27 and TRBJ2-1; 13 bases line up with TRBD2. CDR1 is MNHEY and CDR2 is SMNVEV in the germline V gene (reference sequence). V lost 6 bases and J lost 6; bases outside the gene matches: 8. The CDR3 has 16 residues. CDR3 DNA sequence: TGTGCCAGCAGAGACCAAGGGACTAGCGGGATCAATGAGCAGTTCTTC. It codes for CASRDQGTSGINEQFF.

The gene calls are TRBV19 and TRBJ1-4; TRBD1 matches at 11 bases. V dropped 5 bases and J dropped 6; count of bases not matched to a gene: 2. The length of the CDR3 is 14 residues. Germline-derived CDR1 and CDR2 are LNHDA and SQIVND (reference sequence). CDR3 in amino acids: CASSPGQGDEKLFF. CDR3 nucleotide sequence: TGTGCCAGTAGTCCGGGACAGGGGGATGAAAAACTGTTTTTT.

The chain uses TRBV4-2 and TRBJ2-6; D unclear. The CDR3 runs 15 residues. Per the germline V gene, CDR1 is LGHNA and CDR2 is YNFKEQ. The V end lost 2 bases, the J end lost 3 bases, and 8 bases lay between the germline ends. CDR3 bases: TGTGCCAGCAGCCAACTAAAGGTTGGGGCCAACGTCCTGACTTTC. Amino acids: CASSQLKVGANVLTF.

The chain joins TRBV7-9 to TRBJ2-3, with D possibly matching TRBD2 (5 bases). Trimming shortened V by 5 bases and J by 1 base, and 19 bases separated the two germline ends. Germline V CDR1 and CDR2: SEHNR, FQNEAQ (reference sequence). The length of the CDR3 is 17 residues. The CDR3 sequence is CASSLRTDGLRTDTQYF. The CDR3 DNA is TGTGCCAGCAGCCTCAGGACTGACGGCTTACGCACAGATACGCAGTATTTT.

The rearrangement links TRBV5-4 to TRBJ2-1; the D is unclear. Germline V gene lookup returns CDR1 SGHNT and CDR2 YYREEE (reference sequence). V lost 4 bases and J lost 7, with 18 bases in between. The CDR3 is 15 amino acids. The CDR3 DNA reads TGTGCCAGCAGCCCACGGTGGGATACGGAGAATGAGCAGTTCTTC. As protein: CASSPRWDTENEQFF.

The chain joins TRBV12-5 to TRBJ2-7; TRBD1 aligns across 9 bases. CDR1 is LGHNT, CDR2 FRNRAP, per germline. This CDR3 has 15 amino acids. V shed 7 bases and J 2 bases; nucleotides not matched to a gene: 9. In DNA, the CDR3 is TGTGCTAGTGCACCCGGGACAGGGCCTGCCTACGAGCAGTACTTC. This translates into CASAPGTGPAYEQYF.

This clone was detected once. This chain links TRBV5-4 with TRBJ2-3, with D unresolved. Germline V gives CDR1 SGHNT, CDR2 YYREEE (reference sequence). V lost 4 bases and J lost 3, with 6 bases in between. The CDR3 has 12 amino acids. In DNA form, the CDR3 reads TGTGCCAGCAGCCTTTCTACAGATACGCAGTATTTT. It is translated as CASSLSTDTQYF.

The genes are TRBV29-1 and TRBJ1-1; 12 nucleotides align to TRBD1. Unmatched junction bases numbered 9, after V lost 7 bases and J lost 3 bases. From germline, CDR1 is SQVTM and CDR2 ANQGSEA. There are 15 residues in the CDR3. The CDR3 reads CSGTGTGGWDTEAFF. CDR3 in DNA: TGCAGCGGGACCGGGACAGGGGGCTGGGACACTGAAGCTTTCTTT. The full variable domain, completed using reference TRBV29-1 and TRBJ1-1, is SAVISQKPSRDICQRGTSLTIQCQVDSQVTMMFWYRQQPGQSLTLIATANQGSEATYESGFVIDKFPISRPNLTFSTLTVSNMSPEDSSIYLCSGTGTGGWDTEAFFGQGTRLTVV.

V usage is TRBV19 and J usage is TRBJ2-1; 10 positions agree with TRBD2. The V gene end was trimmed by 5 bases and the J gene end by 0 bases; junction bases not matched to a gene: 7. CDR1 is LNHDA and CDR2 is SQIVND in the germline V gene (reference sequence). The CDR3 loop spans 17 amino acids. The CDR3 bases are TGTGCCAGTAGTCCGCCAGGACTAGCGGCCTCCTACAATGAGCAGTTCTTC. It specifies CASSPPGLAASYNEQFF.

The chain combines TRBV5-4 with TRBJ2-3; maybe TRBD2 (6 bases). The CDR3 is made up of 17 amino acids. Germline V gene lookup returns CDR1 SGHNT and CDR2 YYREEE (reference sequence). V shed 0 bases and J shed 2 bases, with 16 bases lying between them. CDR3 in DNA: TGTGCCAGCAGCTTGGCCGTCTCTAGCGAGAACACAGATACGCAGTATTTT. Protein sequence: CASSLAVSSENTDTQYF.

V usage is TRBV9 and J usage is TRBJ2-3, with unresolved D. Germline V lookup: CDR1 SGDLS, CDR2 YYNGEE. The CDR3 is made up of 13 amino acids. V lost 2 bases, J lost 9 bases, and 13 bases lay in between. CDR3: CASSVPNSPTQYF. CDR3 nucleotide sequence: TGTGCCAGCAGCGTTCCAAACAGCCCCACGCAGTATTTT.

The rearrangement links TRBV6-5 to TRBJ2-5; D perhaps matches TRBD2 (6 bases). V lost 6 bases, J lost 1 base, and 15 bases lay in between. Looked up from germline, CDR1 is MNHEY and CDR2 is SVGAGI. This CDR3 region has 15 residues. CDR3 DNA: TGTGCCAGCAGACTTAGCGGAACCCTCCAAGAGACCCAGTACTTC. Translated: CASRLSGTLQETQYF.